Listed below are T cell receptor beta chains from one sample, sequenced in a study of Graves' ophthalmopathy and Graves' hyperthyroidism. Via MiXCR, TCRdb re-called the multiplex PCR reads, giving one row per CDR3 protein. In the table there are 260,000 or so distinct CDR3 sequences, 45% of which are singletons. Sequencing was performed on peripheral blood. Every receptor here comes from an adult man with Graves' ophthalmopathy. CDR3s include the opening cysteine and the closing phenylalanine or tryptophan. Each record gives: J gene, D gene, clone size, CDR3 length, V gene, CDR3 protein, CDR3 DNA. D genes are given only for firm matches. Where a row states a size, it is once, few, many or the class of an expanded clone; other rows omit it.

TRBJ1-1 TRBD1 few 12 TRBV12-3/TRBV12-4 CASSSRTGGAFF TGTGCCAGCAGTTCGCGGACAGGGGGAGCTTTCTTT
TRBJ1-5 NA few 15 TRBV12-3/TRBV12-4 CASSSLQGVNQPQHF TGTGCCAGCAGTTCCCTACAGGGAGTGAATCAGCCCCAGCATTTT
TRBJ1-4 NA few 14 TRBV7-2 CASSLDRDSEKLFF TGTGCCAGCAGCTTAGACAGGGATAGTGAAAAACTGTTTTTT
TRBJ2-5 TRBD2 NA 13 TRBV20-1 CSAPASGGETQYF TGCAGTGCTCCGGCTTCGGGGGGAGAGACCCAGTACTTC
TRBJ2-7 TRBD1 NA 15 TRBV24-1 CATSASGTGSYEQYF TGTGCCACCAGCGCATCCGGGACAGGGAGTTACGAGCAGTACTTC
TRBJ1-4 TRBD1 many 15 TRBV5-8 CASSDNRGLNEKLFF TGTGCCAGCAGCGACAACAGGGGCCTAAATGAAAAACTGTTTTTT
TRBJ1-5 NA many 13 TRBV7-9 CASSPSFAQPQHF TGTGCCAGCAGTCCATCCTTTGCTCAGCCCCAGCATTTT
TRBJ1-1 TRBD1 NA 13 TRBV29-1 CSLGQGAYTEAFF TGCAGCCTCGGACAGGGGGCGTACACTGAAGCTTTCTTT
TRBJ1-5 TRBD1 NA 14 TRBV10-3 CASREQGASQPQHF TGTGCCAGCAGAGAACAGGGGGCTTCTCAGCCCCAGCATTTT
TRBJ2-5 NA few 13 TRBV19 CASRAMDRETQYF TGTGCCAGTAGGGCTATGGACCGGGAGACCCAGTACTTC
TRBJ1-4 NA NA 15 TRBV2 CASSQAGWANEKLFF TGTGCCAGCAGCCAAGCGGGGTGGGCTAATGAAAAACTGTTTTTT
TRBJ2-7 TRBD2 many 14 TRBV20-1 CSARTSGRAYEQYF TGCAGTGCTAGGACTAGCGGGAGGGCATACGAGCAGTACTTC
TRBJ2-7 TRBD1 NA 12 TRBV13 CASSYLRQGTYF TGTGCCAGCAGCTACCTTCGACAGGGCACCTACTTC
TRBJ1-5 NA NA 15 TRBV20-1 CSAVPEDRNRQPQHF TGCAGTGCTGTCCCAGAAGACAGGAACCGACAGCCCCAGCATTTT
TRBJ1-5 NA many 13 TRBV24-1 CATSGGVHQPQHF TGTGCCACCAGTGGTGGGGTGCATCAGCCCCAGCATTTT
TRBJ1-2 TRBD1 NA 14 TRBV20-1 CSAPRGLFDYGYTF TGCAGTGCGCCCAGGGGGCTTTTTGACTATGGCTACACCTTC
TRBJ2-7 NA few 13 TRBV9 CASSVGGNYEQYF TGTGCCAGCAGCGTAGGAGGGAACTACGAGCAGTACTTC
TRBJ2-2 TRBD2 NA 16 TRBV7-2 CASSRTSGPRGGELFF TGTGCCAGCAGTCGGACTAGCGGGCCCCGCGGCGGGGAGCTGTTTTTT
TRBJ2-7 TRBD1 NA 15 TRBV5-8 CASSFSGTGSYEQYF TGCGCCAGCAGTTTCTCCGGGACAGGGTCCTACGAGCAGTACTTC
TRBJ1-1 NA few 15 TRBV19 CASSTSGLGNTEAFF TGTGCCAGTAGTACTTCAGGGTTGGGAAACACTGAAGCTTTCTTT
TRBJ1-3 NA NA 17 TRBV20-1 CSARALGLRDPGNTIYF TGCAGTGCTAGAGCATTGGGTCTGAGGGACCCCGGAAACACCATATATTTT
TRBJ1-1 NA few 15 TRBV10-3 CAISELGAANTEAFF TGTGCCATCAGTGAGTTAGGGGCAGCGAACACTGAAGCTTTCTTT
TRBJ2-7 TRBD1 NA 15 TRBV2 CASSERGQGRGEQYF TGTGCCAGCAGTGAACGGGGACAGGGGAGGGGCGAGCAGTACTTC
TRBJ2-7 NA few 13 TRBV12-3/TRBV12-4 CASRPSGTGEQYF TGTGCCAGCAGACCCTCGGGGACGGGCGAGCAGTACTTC
TRBJ1-5 NA once 17 TRBV7-2 CASSRGGGGRGNQPQHF TGTGCCAGCTCCCGTGGGGGCGGCGGACGAGGCAATCAGCCCCAGCATTTT
TRBJ2-7 NA NA 12 TRBV29-1 CSGYWGSYEQYF TGCAGCGGATACTGGGGAAGCTACGAGCAGTACTTC
TRBJ2-7 TRBD1 NA 14 TRBV10-3 CASSEGQGIYEQYF TGTGCCAGTAGTGAGGGACAGGGGATCTACGAGCAGTACTTC
TRBJ2-2 TRBD1 once 14 TRBV7-8 CASSPDRVGGELFF TGTGCTAGCAGCCCGGACAGGGTGGGCGGGGAGCTGTTTTTT
TRBJ2-7 NA NA 14 TRBV12-3/TRBV12-4 CASREGYGPYEQYF TGTGCCAGCAGGGAGGGGTACGGGCCCTACGAGCAGTACTTC
TRBJ2-5 NA NA 14 TRBV7-2 CASSLDWSQETQYF TGTGCCAGCAGCTTAGACTGGTCGCAAGAGACCCAGTACTTC
TRBJ2-7 TRBD1 few 13 TRBV29-1 CSFHSGTGSEQYF TGCAGCTTCCACTCCGGGACAGGGTCCGAGCAGTACTTC
TRBJ2-6 NA NA 17 TRBV20-1 CSARDQWESPGANVLTF TGCAGTGCTAGAGATCAATGGGAATCTCCCGGGGCCAACGTCCTGACTTTC
TRBJ2-5 TRBD1 NA 14 TRBV20-1 CSASGTGGIETQYF TGCAGTGCTTCCGGGACAGGGGGCATAGAGACCCAGTACTTC
TRBJ1-4 TRBD1 NA 14 TRBV18 CASSPGTGPKKLFF TGTGCCAGCTCACCCGGGACAGGGCCGAAAAAACTGTTTTTT
TRBJ2-2 TRBD2 NA 13 TRBV5-4 CASSQGTSGELFF TGTGCCAGCAGCCAGGGGACTAGCGGGGAGCTGTTTTTT
TRBJ1-2 NA NA 13 TRBV10-3 CAISLGGYDGYTF TGTGCCATCAGTTTGGGGGGGTACGATGGCTACACCTTC